This TCR beta chain was recorded in a study of blood T cell repertoires in COVID-19. Method: immunoSEQ multiplex PCR; TCRdb's copy keeps in-frame clones and lacks some. Of some 150,000 clones in the sample, around 86% were seen once. Germline lookup yields CDR1 SGHRS and CDR2 YFSETQ. The CDR3 is 15 residues long. The trim removed 5 bases at V and 4 bases at J, leaving 6 bases unmatched. Source material: peripheral blood. The clonotype originates from a man aged 65-85 years with acute or convalescent COVID-19. The gene calls are TRBV5-1 and TRBJ1-5; 10 bases align to TRBD1. The CDR3, as DNA: TGCGCCAGCAGTCCCGGGACAGGGGAGAATCAGCCCCAGCATTTT. This codes for CASSPGTGENQPQHF.